This T cell receptor (beta chain) was obtained from a study of identical twins. Among all donors, each was a healthy Caucasian. Concerning this clonotype: Its cognate antigen is unknown.

Each CDR3 protein is one row after TCRdb ran MiXCR on the 5' RACE reads. Of just over 450,000 distinct CDR3 sequences in the sample, 12% to 15% were seen once. After removal of 5 bases from V and 0 bases from J, the junction contained 6 bases not matched to a gene. Germline CDR1 reads SGHKS; CDR2 reads YYEKEE (reference sequence). There are 16 residues in the CDR3. Study-wide results and caveats: Zero-insertion findings could be partly confounded by invariant cells (MAIT and iNKT cells).

These data were likewise used in another study, on yellow fever vaccine responses in identical twins. This second report adds: Reportedly, twins' vaccine T cell responses looked partly convergent and partly personalized.

This rearrangement joins TRBV5-5 to TRBJ2-1; TRBD2 matches 9 bases. This TCR came from a woman aged 18-29 years in good health. Sequenced sample: CD4+ T cells sorted from blood. This CDR3 is CASSLAGAPSYNEQFF. CDR3 DNA: TGTGCCAGCAGTTTAGCGGGAGCCCCCTCCTACAATGAGCAGTTCTTC.